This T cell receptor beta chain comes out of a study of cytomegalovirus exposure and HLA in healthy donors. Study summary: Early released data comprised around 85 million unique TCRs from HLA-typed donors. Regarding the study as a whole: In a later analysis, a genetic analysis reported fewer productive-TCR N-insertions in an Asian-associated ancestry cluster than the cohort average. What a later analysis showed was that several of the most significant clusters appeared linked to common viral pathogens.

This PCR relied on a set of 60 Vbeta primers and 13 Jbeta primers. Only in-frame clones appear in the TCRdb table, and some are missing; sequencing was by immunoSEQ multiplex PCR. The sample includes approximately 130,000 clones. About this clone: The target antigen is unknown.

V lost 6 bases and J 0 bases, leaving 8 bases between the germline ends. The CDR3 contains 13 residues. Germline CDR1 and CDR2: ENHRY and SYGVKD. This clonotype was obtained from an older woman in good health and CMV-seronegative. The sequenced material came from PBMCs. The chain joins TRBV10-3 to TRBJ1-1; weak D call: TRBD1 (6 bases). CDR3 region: CAIRGTMNTEAFF. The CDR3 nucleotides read TGTGCCATCAGGGGGACAATGAACACTGAAGCTTTCTTT.